These 30 T cell receptor beta chains came from one sample sequenced in a study of CDR3 diversity in severe acne. MiXCR, applied by TCRdb to the PCR reads, yields one record per CDR3 protein. The table shows around 85,000 distinct CDR3 sequences, with under 55% occurring only once. The sequenced sample consisted of blood. All receptors derive from a male donor with severe acne vulgaris.

The chain has TRBV24-1 and TRBJ2-3; 8 bases are shared with TRBD2. Germline V gives CDR1 KGHDR, CDR2 SFDVKD. Trimming cost V 2 bases and J 2 bases; bases outside gene matches: 8. This CDR3 comprises 17 residues. The CDR3 here is CATSDSLTSANTDTQYF. Here the CDR3 DNA reads TGTGCCACCAGTGATTCCTTGACTAGCGCCAACACAGATACGCAGTATTTT.

The chain employs TRBV7-2 and TRBJ1-5; D gene unclear. The V and J ends lost 5 bases and 0 bases respectively, with 11 bases between them. Germline lookup yields CDR1 SGHTA and CDR2 FQGNSA. The CDR3 is 15 residues long. CDR3 sequence reads: CASSPARCSNQPQHF. The CDR3, as DNA: TGTGCCAGCAGCCCGGCCCGGTGTAGCAATCAGCCCCAGCATTTT.

Worth noting for this clonotype: The junction departs from the called germline gene at one end, perhaps through a read error. This CDR3 reads CASSLGQTNAEAFF. CDR3 DNA sequence: TGTGCCAGCAGCTTGGGACAGACGAACGCTGAAGCTTTCTTC. This chain connects TRBV7-9 to TRBJ1-1; TRBD1 matches at 7 bases. CDR1 is SEHNR and CDR2 is FQNEAQ in the germline V gene (reference sequence). The CDR3 is 14 residues long.

There are a few counts of this clonotype. The chain has TRBV9 and TRBJ2-3, with D tentatively TRBD1 or TRBD2 (5 bases each). V lost 3 bases and J lost 1, with 18 bases in between. The CDR3 covers 17 residues. The germline V gene has CDR1 SGDLS and CDR2 YYNGEE. CDR3 DNA: TGTGCCAGCAGCGGCGACCCTGGGACGGCGGGCACAGATACGCAGTATTTT. Translating gives CASSGDPGTAGTDTQYF.

This sequence joins TRBV12-3 or TRBV12-4 and TRBJ2-7; no firm D call. The CDR3 has 14 amino acids. Deletions cut 5 bases from V and 0 bases from J, with 11 bases between. CDR3 coding DNA: TGTGCCAGCAGTCGGCATATGAGCTCCTACGAGCAGTACTTC. As protein: CASSRHMSSYEQYF.

The rearrangement links TRBV7-8 to TRBJ2-1; 7 bases agree with TRBD2. Trimming at V came to 5 bases and at J to 7 bases, leaving 8 bases not matched to a gene. The germline CDR1 and CDR2 sequences are SGHVS and FQNEAQ. This CDR3 has 14 amino acids. CDR3 in amino acids: CASSLDAGENEQFF. CDR3 nucleotide sequence: TGTGCCAGCAGCCTCGACGCGGGAGAAAATGAGCAGTTCTTC.

The CDR3 spells CASSVAASGAYEQYF. CDR3 in DNA: TGTGCCAGCAGCGTAGCGGCTAGCGGGGCCTACGAGCAGTACTTC. The chain carries TRBV9 and TRBJ2-7; 9 bases fit TRBD2. The CDR3 is 15 amino acids. V trimming: 0 bases; J trimming: 2 bases; junction bases outside the gene matches: 3. Looked up from germline, CDR1 is SGDLS and CDR2 is YYNGEE.

This sequence joins TRBV20-1 and TRBJ2-1, with D tentatively TRBD2 (6 bases). Germline V CDR1 and CDR2: DFQATT, SNEGSKA (reference sequence). The CDR3 contains 17 residues. The V and J ends lost 6 bases and 3 bases respectively, with 24 bases between them. The CDR3 is CSASGFAVTRGYNEQFF. The CDR3 nucleotides are TGCAGTGCCTCAGGATTTGCGGTGACTAGAGGCTACAATGAGCAGTTCTTC.

In the case of this clonotype: One junction end disagrees with the germline gene, perhaps due to a read error. The chain recombines TRBV4-3 with TRBJ2-6; the D gene is possibly TRBD2 (7 bases). This CDR3 has 16 amino acids. Germline V gene lookup returns CDR1 LGHNA and CDR2 YSLEER. The CDR3 loop reads CASSQETGSGASVLTF. The CDR3 nucleotides read TGCGCCAGCAGCCAAGAAACAGGGAGCGGGGCCAGCGTCCTGACTTTC.

This clonotype came up many times. The chain couples TRBV20-1 to TRBJ2-7; TRBD1 agrees at 7 bases. CDR3 length equals 13 residues. Trimming cost V 6 bases and J 2 bases; bases outside gene matches: 7. Germline V CDR1 and CDR2: DFQATT, SNEGSKA (reference sequence). The chain's CDR3 is CSAHHGQAYEQYF. CDR3 nucleotide sequence: TGCAGTGCCCATCACGGACAGGCCTACGAGCAGTACTTC.

About this clonotype itself: This may be a read error, as it is one base from a much larger clone. This chain links TRBV19 with TRBJ2-1, with D perhaps matching TRBD2 (5 bases). Looked up from germline, CDR1 is LNHDA and CDR2 is SQIVND (reference sequence). The length of the CDR3 is 12 residues. V shed 6 bases and J shed 12 bases, with 15 bases lying between them. CDR3 residues: CASSSRPEAQFF. In DNA form, the CDR3 reads TGTGCCAGTAGCTCAAGACCGGAGGCGCAGTTCTTC.

The chain combines TRBV27 with TRBJ2-5; 9 bases are shared with TRBD1. The V gene's germline CDR1 is MNHEY and CDR2 SMNVEV (reference sequence). The CDR3 loop spans 17 amino acids. The ends lost 6 bases at V and 1 base at J; junction bases unmatched: 12. The CDR3 region has the DNA TGTGCCAGCAGCTCCCGGGACAGGGTCGGACCCCAAGAGACCCAGTACTTC. Encoded protein: CASSSRDRVGPQETQYF.

This clonotype was seen more than once but under ten times. At one of its ends the junction is not consistent with the germline gene, which may arise from a read error. The chain combines TRBV7-9 with TRBJ2-5; either TRBD1 or TRBD2 may fit D (5 bases each). The germline V gene encodes CDR1 SEHNR and CDR2 FQNEAQ (reference sequence). This CDR3 region has 16 residues. The CDR3 reads CASSQDLRDVGETQYF. The CDR3, as DNA: TGCGCCAGTAGCCAAGACCTACGGGACGTGGGGGAGACCCAGTACTTC.

Concerning this clonotype itself: This could be a read error, since a much larger clone is one nucleotide away. This rearrangement joins TRBV20-1 to TRBJ2-5; D might be TRBD2 (5 bases). This CDR3 has 16 amino acids. Germline values: CDR1 DFQATT, CDR2 SNEGSKA (reference sequence). The CDR3 reads CSAGDATRGYQETQYF. The CDR3 DNA is TGCAGTGCTGGAGATGCCACTAGAGGTTACCAAGAGACCCAGTACTTC.

A word on this clonotype: A much larger clonotype is one base distant, so this may be a read error. This chain connects TRBV29-1 to TRBJ2-3; D unclear. The CDR3 runs 15 residues. Germline V gene sequence: CDR1 SQVTM, CDR2 ANQGSEA. The CDR3 DNA is TGCGGCGTCCCGGGCTCCCCGGCGGACACAGATACGCAGTATTTT. As protein: CGVPGSPADTDTQYF.

The chain couples TRBV7-6 to TRBJ1-1, with unresolved D. This CDR3 is built from 13 residues. V was cut by 0 bases and J by 5 bases, with 7 bases left in between. Germline values: CDR1 SGHVS, CDR2 FNYEAQ. The CDR3 loop reads CASSLASGTEAFF. CDR3 DNA: TGTGCCAGCAGCTTAGCTAGCGGGACTGAAGCTTTCTTT.

This clonotype was seen at least ten times. The chain couples TRBV10-2 to TRBJ2-2, with 11 bases fitting TRBD2. The CDR3 covers 15 residues. The germline V gene has CDR1 WSHSY and CDR2 SAAADI. Unmatched junction bases numbered 8, after V lost 6 bases and J lost 8 bases. The CDR3 nucleotides read TGCGCCAGCAGAACTAGCGGGGGAGACGGAGGGGAGCTGTTTTTT. Protein sequence: CASRTSGGDGGELFF.

The chain uses TRBV24-1 and TRBJ2-7, with 10 bases aligning to TRBD2. The V and J ends lost 11 bases and 4 bases, in that order; junction bases with no gene match: 16. The CDR3 has 16 residues. CDR1 is KGHDR, CDR2 SFDVKD, per germline. The CDR3 reads CASSPDRGLAAYEQYF. CDR3 DNA: TGTGCCAGCAGCCCTGATCGTGGACTAGCGGCGTACGAGCAGTACTTC.

V and J are TRBV2 and TRBJ2-7; D might be TRBD1 or TRBD2, each matching 7 bases. The ends were cut back, 2 bases at V and 2 bases at J, with 16 bases in the middle. This CDR3 comprises 16 residues. Germline V gene data show CDR1 as SNHLY and CDR2 as FYNNEI. The CDR3 loop reads CASSESGGDITYEQYF. As DNA, the CDR3 is TGTGCCAGCAGTGAATCAGGGGGGGATATTACCTACGAGCAGTACTTC. Full variable domain (missing parts from reference TRBV2 and TRBJ2-7): EPEVTQTPSHQVTQMGQEVILRCVPISNHLYFYWYRQILGQKVEFLVSFYNNEISEKSEIFDDQFSVERPDGSNFTLKIRSTKLEDSAMYFCASSESGGDITYEQYFGPGTRLTVT.

This chain uses TRBV24-1 with TRBJ1-5; no reliable D call. Per the germline V gene, CDR1 is KGHDR and CDR2 is SFDVKD. V was shortened by 5 bases and J by 0 bases, with 7 bases between the two germline ends. The CDR3 is 14 residues long. In DNA, the CDR3 is TGTGCCACCAGTGCGGCCAATAGCAATCAGCCCCAGCATTTT. The encoded protein is CATSAANSNQPQHF.

V usage is TRBV19 and J usage is TRBJ2-7; no reliable D call. The CDR3 has 13 amino acids. Deletions cut 8 bases from V and 3 bases from J, with 14 bases between. In germline, CDR1 is LNHDA, CDR2 SQIVND (reference sequence). The CDR3 DNA follows: TGTGCCAGTGGCGGAACAGTGCACTACGAGCAGTACTTC. Protein: CASGGTVHYEQYF. The full variable domain, its missing parts supplied by reference TRBV19 and TRBJ2-7, is DGGITQSPKYLFRKEGQNVTLSCEQNLNHDAMYWYRQDPGQGLRLIYYSQIVNDFQKGDIAEGYSVSREKKESFPLTVTSAQKNPTAFYLCASGGTVHYEQYFGPGTRLTVT.

For this clonotype: An end of the junction differs from the germline gene, which may be a read error. This sequence joins TRBV9 and TRBJ2-7; perhaps TRBD1 as D (8 bases). Per the germline V gene, CDR1 is SGDLS and CDR2 is YYNGEE. This CDR3 comprises 15 residues. The CDR3 is CAGSVGQGGPYEQYF. Here the CDR3 DNA reads TGTGCCGGCAGCGTAGGACAGGGAGGGCCCTACGAGCAGTACTTC. Drawing the rest from reference TRBV9 and TRBJ2-7, the complete variable domain is DSGVTQTPKHLITATGQRVTLRCSPRSGDLSVYWYQQSLDQGLQFLIQYYNGEERAKGNILERFSAQQFPDLHSELNLSSLELGDSALYFCAGSVGQGGPYEQYFGPGTRLTVT.

This clonotype occurred many times. V usage is TRBV2 and J usage is TRBJ2-7, with 7 nucleotides matching TRBD2. The germline CDR1 and CDR2 sequences are SNHLY and FYNNEI. V dropped 6 bases and J dropped 6; count of bases not matched to a gene: 20. The CDR3 covers 17 residues. DNA for the CDR3: TGTGCCAGCAGCGGGGGGTCTAGCGAGACCTGGGGCCCCGAGCAGTACTTC. This translates into CASSGGSSETWGPEQYF.

V is TRBV15 and J is TRBJ2-1; D is ambiguous. The CDR3 runs 22 residues. The V gene's germline CDR1 is LNHNV and CDR2 YYDKDF (reference sequence). V lost 3 bases to trimming and J lost 2 bases, with 32 bases between them. DNA for the CDR3: TGTGCCACCAGCAGGGACCTAGTCGCCGACACACACCAGCGCGGAGCCTACAATGAGCAGTTCTTC. As protein: CATSRDLVADTHQRGAYNEQFF.

This clonotype was detected a few times. This chain links TRBV9 with TRBJ1-3; no firm D call. The germline V gene has CDR1 SGDLS and CDR2 YYNGEE. The V end was cut by 0 bases, the J end by 2 bases, with 6 bases between. This CDR3 comprises 14 residues. The CDR3, as DNA: TGTGCCAGCAGCGTAGTGAGGACTGGAAACACCATATATTTT. This translates into CASSVVRTGNTIYF.

This clonotype has a single count. This chain links TRBV7-9 with TRBJ2-5; TRBD1 might be the D (6 bases). The V and J ends lost 5 bases and 5 bases respectively, with 15 bases between them. Looked up from germline, CDR1 is SEHNR and CDR2 is FQNEAQ (reference sequence). CDR3 size: 14 residues. CDR3 protein: CASSLPGQSETQYF. The DNA for the CDR3 is TGTGCCAGCAGCCTTCCGGGACAATCGGAGACCCAGTACTTC.

The chain recombines TRBV9 with TRBJ2-7; maybe TRBD2 (5 bases). Trimming stripped 0 bases from V and 3 bases from J, with 13 bases between. The length of the CDR3 is 15 residues. The germline V gene encodes CDR1 SGDLS and CDR2 YYNGEE. The CDR3 protein is CASSVEGSAYYEQYF. CDR3 DNA: TGTGCCAGCAGCGTAGAGGGTAGCGCCTACTACGAGCAGTACTTC. Supplemented by reference TRBV9 and TRBJ2-7, the full variable domain reads DSGVTQTPKHLITATGQRVTLRCSPRSGDLSVYWYQQSLDQGLQFLIQYYNGEERAKGNILERFSAQQFPDLHSELNLSSLELGDSALYFCASSVEGSAYYEQYFGPGTRLTVT.

This clonotype has at least ten counts. J is TRBJ2-3 and V is TRBV5-8, with TRBD2 as a possible D gene (5 bases). Germline CDR1 is SGHTS and CDR2 is YDEGEE. V lost 5 bases, J lost 2 bases, and 12 bases lay in between. The CDR3 runs to 14 residues. CDR3 DNA sequence: TGTGCCAGCAGGGAGGAGTTTCTCACAGATACGCAGTATTTT. Its translation: CASREEFLTDTQYF.

By sample fraction, this clonotype is medium-sized. This chain uses TRBV20-1 with TRBJ2-2; the match to TRBD1 covers 9 bases. Germline CDR1 is DFQATT and CDR2 is SNEGSKA (reference sequence). The CDR3 runs to 15 residues. CDR3 nucleotide sequence: TGCGGAGCTGACTCCGGGACAGGGTTTTCCGGGGAGCTGTTTTTT. This gives the protein CGADSGTGFSGELFF.

As regards this clonotype: Since a much larger clone is just one base distant, this may be a read error. The chain uses TRBV19 and TRBJ2-1; D not resolved. The CDR3 is 14 residues long. Germline V lookup: CDR1 LNHDA, CDR2 SQIVND (reference sequence). Here the CDR3 reads CACSWRSSYNEQFF. DNA for the CDR3: TGTGCCTGTAGTTGGCGAAGCTCCTACAATGAGCAGTTCTTC.